The 20 T cell receptor beta chains below come from one sample, sequenced in a study of blood T cell repertoires in COVID-19 (TCRdb year 2020). Receptor libraries were prepared by the immunoSEQ multiplex PCR assay. This is the immuneACCESS table as TCRdb keeps it, with only in-frame sequences that have V and J called. A part of the clones is gone; compared with another copy, unresolved V genes explain less than half, and the rest is unexplained. The sample table lists around 77,000 clones, roughly 83% of them with a count of one. The top ten constitute around 6.9% of the sample. Input material: peripheral blood. Receptors were obtained from a man between 25 and 39 years old with COVID-19, enrolled during active disease.

The chain uses TRBV12-3 or TRBV12-4 and TRBJ1-1; the D gene is possibly TRBD1 (6 bases). The CDR3 has 13 amino acids. V was pared by 8 bases and J by 4 bases, with 14 bases between. CDR3 loop: CASVFGGPTEAFF. The CDR3 nucleotides are TGTGCCAGCGTATTCGGGGGGCCCACTGAAGCTTTCTTT.

This clone was recorded only once. V and J are TRBV7-3 and TRBJ2-3; TRBD2 is a possible D gene (6 bases). The ends were cut back, 5 bases at V and 0 bases at J, with 21 bases in the middle. This CDR3 has 18 residues. CDR1 and CDR2 (germline): SGHTA, FQGTGA. The CDR3 coding sequence is TGTGCCAGCAGCCCCGCATTAGAAGGCGGGATAAGCACAGATACGCAGTATTTT. As protein: CASSPALEGGISTDTQYF. The full variable domain, rest sourced from reference TRBV7-3 and TRBJ2-3, is GAGVSQTPSNKVTEKGKYVELRCDPISGHTALYWYRQSLGQGPEFLIYFQGTGAADDSGLPNDRFFAVRPEGSVSTLKIQRTERGDSAVYLCASSPALEGGISTDTQYFGPGTRLTVL.

This chain joins TRBV6-6 and TRBJ1-1; 8 nucleotides line up with TRBD1. Germline CDR1 and CDR2: MNHNY and SVGAGI (reference sequence). V lost 6 bases to trimming and J lost 5 bases; unmatched junction nucleotides: 8. CDR3 size: 14 residues. The DNA of the CDR3 is TGTGCCAGCAGACTCGACAGGGGTCGAACTGAAGCTTTCTTT. This encodes CASRLDRGRTEAFF.

In this sample, this clone turned up once. This chain uses TRBV2 with TRBJ1-4; no firm D call. The CDR3 has 14 amino acids. V was cut by 3 bases and J by 0 bases, with 5 bases left in between. Germline loops: CDR1 SNHLY, CDR2 FYNNEI. CDR3 amino acids: CASSEAATNEKLFF. CDR3 coding DNA: TGTGCCAGCAGTGAGGCGGCAACTAATGAAAAACTGTTTTTT.

The chain combines TRBV28 with TRBJ1-4; D uncertain. Trimming removed 2 bases from V and 7 bases from J, with 11 bases in between. CDR1 is MDHEN and CDR2 is SYDVKM in the germline V gene. The CDR3 runs 14 residues. CDR3 DNA sequence: TGTGCCAGCAGTTTACCGGGGAGGAGTGAAAAACTGTTTTTT. Protein sequence: CASSLPGRSEKLFF.

The V call is TRBV7-3, the J call TRBJ2-6, with 10 bases fitting TRBD1. Germline CDR1 SGHTA, CDR2 FQGTGA. J was trimmed by 1 base and V by 5 bases; bases with no gene match: 11. This CDR3 spans 19 amino acids. This CDR3 is CASSLTSGQGRSGANVLTF. Here the CDR3 DNA reads TGTGCCAGCAGCCTCACCTCGGGACAGGGGAGATCTGGGGCCAACGTCCTGACTTTC.

In its sample, this clone was seen once. CDR3 protein: CATSERTQQGYTF. For the CDR3, the DNA is TGTGCCACCAGTGAGCGGACACAGCAGGGCTACACCTTC. V usage is TRBV24-1 and J usage is TRBJ1-2, with D possibly TRBD1 on 5 matching bases. V was clipped by 4 bases and J by 8 bases, with 13 bases between them. Germline values: CDR1 KGHDR, CDR2 SFDVKD. The CDR3 loop spans 13 amino acids.

The J gene is TRBJ1-2, the V gene TRBV3-1 (or the pseudogene TRBV3-2); 8 positions agree with TRBD1. V gave up 3 bases and J gave up 6 bases; unmatched junction bases: 12. CDR1 is LGHDT, CDR2 YNNKEL, per germline (reference sequence). The CDR3 spans 16 residues. CDR3 sequence: CASSHRTPGGRNGYTF. The CDR3 DNA sequence: TGTGCCAGCAGCCACCGAACCCCAGGGGGCCGGAATGGCTACACCTTC.

This chain connects TRBV28 to TRBJ1-4; perhaps TRBD1 as D (5 bases). Looked up from germline, CDR1 is MDHEN and CDR2 is SYDVKM. V was shortened by 9 bases and J by 8 bases, with 10 bases between the two germline ends. CDR3 size: 11 residues. In nucleotides, the CDR3 is TGTGCCAGTGGGAGGGGCGAAAAACTGTTTTTT. Encoded protein: CASGRGEKLFF.

J is TRBJ1-2 and V is TRBV6-5; unclear D gene. Germline lookup yields CDR1 MNHEY and CDR2 SVGAGI. This CDR3 contains 13 residues. V was cut by 11 bases and J by 4 bases, with 17 bases left in between. The CDR3 is CAVREGESYGYTF. The CDR3 nucleotides are TGTGCCGTCCGAGAGGGTGAGAGCTATGGCTACACCTTC.

The rearrangement joins TRBV3-1 (or the pseudogene TRBV3-2) to TRBJ1-1, with no clear D. Trimming shortened V by 1 base and J by 8 bases, and 11 bases separated the two germline ends. The CDR3 contains 13 residues. The germline gives CDR1 LGHDT, CDR2 YNNKEL (reference sequence). CDR3 sequence: CASSQVPGSEAFF. As DNA, the CDR3 is TGTGCCAGCAGCCAAGTACCCGGTTCGGAAGCTTTCTTT.

This clone appeared once. V and J are TRBV19 and TRBJ1-2; no clear D. The length of the CDR3 is 15 residues. Between the trimmed V and J ends, which lost 2 bases and 8 bases, there was a span of 18 bases. The V gene's germline CDR1 is LNHDA and CDR2 SQIVND (reference sequence). The CDR3 protein is CASSITALREEGYTF. For the CDR3, the DNA is TGTGCCAGTAGTATAACCGCACTCCGGGAAGAGGGCTACACCTTC.

V is TRBV10-2 and J is TRBJ2-3; D not certain. Trimming took off 3 bases at V and 0 bases at J, with 13 bases between the two ends. Per the germline V gene, CDR1 is WSHSY and CDR2 is SAAADI. The CDR3 is made up of 16 amino acids. The CDR3 spells CASSDQAPPSTDTQYF. CDR3 coding DNA: TGCGCCAGCAGTGATCAGGCACCACCTAGCACAGATACGCAGTATTTT.

The chain joins TRBV27 to TRBJ1-2; 8 bases match TRBD1. The CDR3 is 15 amino acids. Germline CDR1 and CDR2: MNHEY and SMNVEV (reference sequence). J was trimmed by 4 bases and V by 6 bases; bases with no gene match: 10. The CDR3 here is CASSLGQGNSYGYTF. The CDR3 nucleotides read TGTGCCAGCAGCCTCGGACAGGGTAACAGCTATGGCTACACCTTC.

The chain uses TRBV28 and TRBJ1-1, with TRBD1 identical over 7 bases. Losses at the gene ends were 2 bases for V and 9 bases for J; bases not matched to a gene: 12. Per the germline V gene, CDR1 is MDHEN and CDR2 is SYDVKM. This CDR3 has 15 amino acids. CDR3 DNA sequence: TGTGCCAGCAGTTTAACGGGGGAGGTCAGGGGGAAAGCTTTCTTT. It codes for CASSLTGEVRGKAFF. The complete variable domain, with remaining parts taken from reference TRBV28 and TRBJ1-1, reads DVKVTQSSRYLVKRTGEKVFLECVQDMDHENMFWYRQDPGLGLRLIYFSYDVKMKEKGDIPEGYSVSREKKERFSLILESASTNQTSMYLCASSLTGEVRGKAFFGQGTRLTVV.

This chain connects TRBV27 to TRBJ2-7, with 9 positions matching TRBD2. The junction had 8 bases not matched to a gene; V was cut back by 2 bases and J by 3 bases. CDR3 length equals 16 residues. Looked up from germline, CDR1 is MNHEY and CDR2 is SMNVEV (reference sequence). The CDR3 sequence: CASSLAPLAGIYEQYF. CDR3 DNA sequence: TGTGCCAGCAGTTTAGCCCCGCTAGCGGGGATCTACGAGCAGTACTTC.

The chain carries TRBV5-4 and TRBJ2-4, with 12 bases identical to TRBD2. The germline V gene has CDR1 SGHNT and CDR2 YYREEE (reference sequence). J gave up 7 bases and V 4 bases, and 15 bases lay outside the gene matches. CDR3 length: 18 amino acids. CDR3 coding DNA: TGTGCCAGCAGCCCATCGGGGCTAGCGGGAGGGCTGGCGAACATTCAGTACTTC. Its protein is CASSPSGLAGGLANIQYF.

The rearrangement joins TRBV2 to TRBJ1-2; no definite D call. With 6 bases removed from V and 7 bases from J, the gap between germline ends came to 9 bases. Germline loops: CDR1 SNHLY, CDR2 FYNNEI. The CDR3 is 11 amino acids. The CDR3 coding sequence is TGTGCCAGCAGCCTTACTAGTGGCTACACCTTC. Its protein is CASSLTSGYTF.

The CDR3 coding sequence is TGCGCCAGCACCTCGAGGACGGGAAACTCTGGAAACACCATATATTTT. It codes for CASTSRTGNSGNTIYF. V and J are TRBV4-1 and TRBJ1-3; D gene unclear. The CDR3 length is 16 residues. V lost 7 bases and J lost 0, with 16 bases in between. From germline, CDR1 is MGHRA and CDR2 YSYEKL.

This chain connects TRBV20-1 to TRBJ2-5, with 10 nucleotides matching TRBD2. With 3 bases clipped from V and 10 bases from J, the junction kept 11 bases outside the gene matches. CDR1 and CDR2 from the germline V gene are DFQATT and SNEGSKA (reference sequence). CDR3 length equals 14 residues. The CDR3 region is CSASLASGSRDQYF. CDR3 in DNA: TGCAGTGCTAGTTTAGCTAGCGGGAGCAGGGACCAGTACTTC.